Sequencing of this T cell receptor (beta chain) was carried out in a study of cytomegalovirus exposure and HLA in healthy donors. In the study overall: A subsequent analysis reported that the 110 or so validation repertoires were produced on the same platform that had also been used for the roughly 670 first-cohort repertoires.

Unmatched junction bases numbered 9, after V lost 7 bases and J lost 1 base. The CDR3 has 15 residues. Germline CDR1 and CDR2: MNHNY and SVGAGI (reference sequence). Remarks on this clone: The antigen remains unidentified.

The table came from immunoSEQ multiplex PCR; TCRdb's copy has only in-frame clones and leaves some out. This sample has some 150,000 clones, with approximately 86% found just once. Study-wide results and limits: Most TCR sequences proved rare, with some public TCRs found in many donors. The finding came from a later analysis; first-cohort TCR clusters tended to co-occur in the 110 or so validation repertoires. The investigators catalogued some 160 TCR beta chains as cytomegalovirus-associated.

The specimen was PBMCs. This receptor was taken from a man younger than 35 in good health and CMV-seropositive. The chain has TRBV6-6 and TRBJ1-1, with 7 nucleotides matching TRBD1. CDR3 DNA sequence: TGTGCCAGCACTAAACGGGACAGTCGGAACACTGAAGCTTTCTTT. It codes for CASTKRDSRNTEAFF.